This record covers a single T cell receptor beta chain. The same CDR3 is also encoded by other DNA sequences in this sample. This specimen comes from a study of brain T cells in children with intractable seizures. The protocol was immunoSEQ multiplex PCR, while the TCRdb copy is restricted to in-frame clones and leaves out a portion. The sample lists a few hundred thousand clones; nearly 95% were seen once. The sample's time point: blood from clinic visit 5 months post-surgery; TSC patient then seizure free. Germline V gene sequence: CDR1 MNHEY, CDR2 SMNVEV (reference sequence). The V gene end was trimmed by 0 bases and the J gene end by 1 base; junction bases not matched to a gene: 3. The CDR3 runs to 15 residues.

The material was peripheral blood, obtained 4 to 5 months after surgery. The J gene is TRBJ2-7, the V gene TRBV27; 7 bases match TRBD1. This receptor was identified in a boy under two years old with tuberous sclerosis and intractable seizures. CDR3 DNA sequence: TGTGCCAGCAGTTTATCCGGGACAGCTTCCTACGAGCAGTACTTC. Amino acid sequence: CASSLSGTASYEQYF.